This TCR beta chain was captured by sequencing in a study of human T cells and chemical hapten exposure. This clonotype came up many times. Trimming cost V 3 bases and J 3 bases, with 11 bases left between them. Germline values: CDR1 LNHDA, CDR2 SQIVND (reference sequence). The length of the CDR3 is 15 residues. The time point denotes: patch test 1, 2 weeks after DPC sensitization. Treatment denoted: therapeutic diphenylcyclopropenone sensitization with weekly scalp DPC. Total RNA was isolated from unfractionated whole blood. TCRdb independently ran MiXCR on the RACE reads; one entry per CDR3 protein. The sample contains 40,000 or so distinct CDR3 sequences, around 3.8% of which appear only once.

The receptor was isolated from a man aged 45 to 65 with alopecia areata. Some clones in this sample may be carry-over from other donors' samples. J is TRBJ2-2 and V is TRBV19; D is ambiguous. The source was whole blood, collected in connection with sensitization to the hapten diphenylcyclopropenone (DPC). In DNA, the CDR3 is TGTGCCAGTAGTATTCCGGAGAGTTACACCGGGGAGCTGTTTTTT. Translating it yields CASSIPESYTGELFF.